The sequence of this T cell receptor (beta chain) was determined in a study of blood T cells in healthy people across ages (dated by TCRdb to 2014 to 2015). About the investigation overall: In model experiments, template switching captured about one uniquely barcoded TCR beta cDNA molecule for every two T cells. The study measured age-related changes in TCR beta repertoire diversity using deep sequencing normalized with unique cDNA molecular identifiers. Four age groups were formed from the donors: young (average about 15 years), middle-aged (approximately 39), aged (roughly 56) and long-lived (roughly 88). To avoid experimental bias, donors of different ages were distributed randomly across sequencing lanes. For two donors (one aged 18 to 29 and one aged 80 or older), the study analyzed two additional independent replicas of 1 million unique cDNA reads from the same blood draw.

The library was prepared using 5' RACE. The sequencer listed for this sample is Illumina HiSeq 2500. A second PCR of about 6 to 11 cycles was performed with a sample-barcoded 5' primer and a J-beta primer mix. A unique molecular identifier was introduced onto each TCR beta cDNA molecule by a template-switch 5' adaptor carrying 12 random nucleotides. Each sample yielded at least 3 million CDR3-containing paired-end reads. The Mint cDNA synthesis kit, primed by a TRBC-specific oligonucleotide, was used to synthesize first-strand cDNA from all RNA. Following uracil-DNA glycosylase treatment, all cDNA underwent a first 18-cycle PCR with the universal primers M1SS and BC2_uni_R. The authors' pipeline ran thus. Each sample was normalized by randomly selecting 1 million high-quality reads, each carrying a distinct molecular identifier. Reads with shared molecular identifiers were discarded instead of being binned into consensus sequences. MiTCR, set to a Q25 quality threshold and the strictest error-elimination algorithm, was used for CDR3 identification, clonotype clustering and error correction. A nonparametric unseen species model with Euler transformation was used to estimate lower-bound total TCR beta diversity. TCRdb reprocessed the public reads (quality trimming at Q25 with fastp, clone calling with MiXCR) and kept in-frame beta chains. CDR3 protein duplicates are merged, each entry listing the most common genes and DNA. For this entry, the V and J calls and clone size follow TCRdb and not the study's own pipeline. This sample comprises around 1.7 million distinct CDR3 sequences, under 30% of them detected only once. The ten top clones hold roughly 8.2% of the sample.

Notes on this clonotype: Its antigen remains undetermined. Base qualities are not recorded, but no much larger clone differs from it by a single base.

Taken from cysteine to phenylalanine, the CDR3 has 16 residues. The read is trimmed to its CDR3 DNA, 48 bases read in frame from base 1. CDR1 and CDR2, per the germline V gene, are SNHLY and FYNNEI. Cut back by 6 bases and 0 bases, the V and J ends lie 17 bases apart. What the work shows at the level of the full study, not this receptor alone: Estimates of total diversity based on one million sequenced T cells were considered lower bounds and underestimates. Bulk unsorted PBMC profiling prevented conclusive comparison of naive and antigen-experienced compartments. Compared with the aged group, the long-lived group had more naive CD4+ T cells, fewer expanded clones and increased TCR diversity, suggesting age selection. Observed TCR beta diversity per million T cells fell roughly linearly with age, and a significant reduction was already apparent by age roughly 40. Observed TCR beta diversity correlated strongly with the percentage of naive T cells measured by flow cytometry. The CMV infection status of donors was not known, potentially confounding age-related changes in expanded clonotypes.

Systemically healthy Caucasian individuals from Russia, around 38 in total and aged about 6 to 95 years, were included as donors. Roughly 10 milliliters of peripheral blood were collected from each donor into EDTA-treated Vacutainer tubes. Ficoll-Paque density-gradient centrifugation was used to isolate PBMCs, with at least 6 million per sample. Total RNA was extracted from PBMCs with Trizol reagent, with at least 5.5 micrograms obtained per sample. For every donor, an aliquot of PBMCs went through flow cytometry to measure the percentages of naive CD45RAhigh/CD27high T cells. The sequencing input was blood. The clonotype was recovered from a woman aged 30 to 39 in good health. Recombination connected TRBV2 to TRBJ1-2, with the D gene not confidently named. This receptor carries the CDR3 CASSPESQISNYGYTF. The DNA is TGTGCCAGCAGCCCTGAAAGCCAGATATCTAACTATGGCTACACCTTC.